The rows below give T cell receptor beta chains drawn from one sample of a study of cytomegalovirus exposure and HLA in healthy donors. Repertoires were generated with immunoSEQ multiplex PCR, while TCRdb's copy carries only in-frame clones and drops some. The repertoire consists of about 70,000 clones, with 60% to 80% occurring once and the leading ten covering less than 20%. The sample comprised PBMCs. Receptors were obtained from a man aged 35-49 years in good health and CMV-seropositive. Each CDR3 is given with its conserved first and last residue. D genes are given only for firm matches. The size entry is marked missing in some rows and otherwise reads once, few, many or a size class.

D gene	clone size	V gene	J gene	CDR3 DNA	CDR3 protein
-	-	TRBV7-8	TRBJ1-2	TGTGCCAGCAGCCGGGATTTCGGCTATGGCTACACCTTC	CASSRDFGYGYTF
TRBD1	-	TRBV2	TRBJ2-3	TGTGCCAGTGGGACAGCTAGCACAGATACGCAGTATTTT	CASGTASTDTQYF
TRBD2	-	TRBV7-2	TRBJ2-5	TGTGCCAGCAGCCAGGTCCGCTTAGCGGGGGGACTTTACGGGACCCAGTACTTC	CASSQVRLAGGLYGTQYF
-	-	TRBV5-4	TRBJ2-2	TGTGCCAGCAGCGCCACTAGGCTCCCCGGGGAGCTGTTTTTT	CASSATRLPGELFF
TRBD1	-	TRBV5-4	TRBJ1-6	TGTGCCAGCAGCTTGGGGGACAGAGATTCACCCCTCCACTTT	CASSLGDRDSPLHF
-	-	TRBV20-1	TRBJ2-5	TGCAGTGCTAGGGACACAGAGACCCAGTACTTC	CSARDTETQYF
-	-	TRBV29-1	TRBJ2-7	TGCAGCGTGGCGGTGGAGTACGAGCAGTACTTC	CSVAVEYEQYF
TRBD1	-	TRBV9	TRBJ2-3	TGTGCCAGCAGCGTCACAGGGGTTTGGACAGATACGCAGTATTTT	CASSVTGVWTDTQYF
TRBD2	few	TRBV7-9	TRBJ2-5	TGTGCCAGCGAGGGCGGACTAGCGGGAGAGACCCAGTACTTC	CASEGGLAGETQYF
TRBD2	-	TRBV27	TRBJ2-1	TGTGCCAGCAGTTTATCACGGGCTAGCGGGGGGGGTGAGCAGTTCTTC	CASSLSRASGGGEQFF
TRBD2	-	TRBV19	TRBJ2-1	TGTGCCAGCAGTGAGTTGCTAGCGGGAATCAATGAGCAGTTCTTC	CASSELLAGINEQFF
TRBD1	-	TRBV6-1	TRBJ2-7	TGTGCCAGCAGTGAACCGGGACAGGTGATCTACGAGCAGTACTTC	CASSEPGQVIYEQYF
-	medium-sized	TRBV27	TRBJ2-7	TGTGCCAGCAGTTTATCCGCACAGGGAAACATCCGCGAGCAGTACTTC	CASSLSAQGNIREQYF
TRBD1	few	TRBV5-1	TRBJ1-6	TGCGCCAGCAGCTTACAGGGGGGCCTTCTTAATTCACCCCTCCACTTT	CASSLQGGLLNSPLHF
TRBD1	-	TRBV4-2	TRBJ1-2	TGTGCCAGCAGCCAAGAGGAGGGGGCGCGTGGCTACACCTTC	CASSQEEGARGYTF
TRBD1	-	TRBV5-4	TRBJ2-5	TGTGCCAGCAGCCCGGGACAGGGGCAAGAGACCCAGTACTTC	CASSPGQGQETQYF
TRBD1	-	TRBV10-3	TRBJ1-5	TGTGCCATCGGGGGACAGAGCAATCAGCCCCAGCATTTT	CAIGGQSNQPQHF